The 19 T cell receptor beta chains presented below share a single source sample, sequenced in a study of cytomegalovirus exposure and HLA in healthy donors. Primers: 60 Vbeta forward and 13 Jbeta reverse. Sequenced by immunoSEQ multiplex PCR; TCRdb stores in-frame clones only, minus some. The data show more than 110,000 clones, 76% seen once. Sequencing was done on a sample of PBMCs. All receptors come from a man aged 18 to 30 in good health and CMV-seronegative.

The chain links TRBV4-2 to TRBJ2-7; 16 bases align to TRBD2. Unmatched junction bases numbered 0, after V lost 3 bases and J lost 4 bases. The CDR3 loop spans 15 amino acids. Germline V gene data show CDR1 as LGHNA and CDR2 as YNFKEQ. The CDR3 coding sequence is TGTGCCAGCAGCCAGGGACTAGCGGGGGGGTACGAGCAGTACTTC. This codes for CASSQGLAGGYEQYF.

The CDR3 DNA is TGTGCCAGCAGGACGGCTGGGGGGACCAATGAAAAACTGTTTTTT. It codes for CASRTAGGTNEKLFF. The chain joins TRBV27 to TRBJ1-4; D is perhaps TRBD1 (5 bases). V was clipped by 6 bases and J by 5 bases, with 16 bases between them. This CDR3 is built from 15 residues. Germline-derived CDR1 and CDR2 are MNHEY and SMNVEV (reference sequence).

The genes are TRBV10-1 and TRBJ2-1; tentative D call: TRBD2 (6 bases). There are 15 residues in the CDR3. From germline, CDR1 is WNHNN and CDR2 SYGVQD (reference sequence). V lost 5 bases and J 4 bases, leaving 15 bases between the germline ends. The CDR3 region is CASSKASGRYNEQFF. CDR3 in DNA: TGCGCCAGCAGTAAGGCAAGCGGGCGTTACAATGAGCAGTTCTTC.

The V gene is TRBV18, the J gene TRBJ1-6; 9 bases match TRBD1. The germline CDR1 and CDR2 sequences are KGHSH and LQKENI. V was pared by 2 bases and J by 7 bases, with 3 bases of the junction left unmatched. CDR3 size: 15 residues. CDR3 region: CASSPSDRGNSPLHF. The CDR3 DNA is TGTGCCAGCTCACCATCGGACAGGGGAAATTCACCCCTCCACTTT.

The chain uses TRBV6-1 and TRBJ1-5, with a possible D match to TRBD1 (5 bases). The germline V gene encodes CDR1 MNHNS and CDR2 SASEGT. The CDR3 spans 15 residues. V was cut by 6 bases and J by 4 bases, with 16 bases left in between. CDR3 sequence: CASSAQGRTNQPQHF. The DNA for the CDR3 is TGTGCCAGCAGCGCACAAGGACGGACAAATCAGCCCCAGCATTTT.

This clone has just a few counts. The rearrangement uses TRBV5-4 and TRBJ1-1, with 8 bases fitting TRBD1. The CDR3 totals 14 residues. V gave up 4 bases and J gave up 4 bases; unmatched junction bases: 6. Germline values: CDR1 SGHNT, CDR2 YYREEE (reference sequence). The chain's CDR3 is CASSVQGVGTEAFF. CDR3 DNA: TGTGCCAGCAGCGTACAGGGGGTTGGCACTGAAGCTTTCTTT.

The chain recombines TRBV30 with TRBJ1-2; D unresolved. The CDR3 is 13 residues long. V was pared by 0 bases and J by 7 bases, with 12 bases between. Germline loops: CDR1 GTSNPN, CDR2 SVGIG (reference sequence). DNA for the CDR3: TGTGCCTGGAGTGTTTGGCAGGCGGGTGGCTACACCTTC. Translating it yields CAWSVWQAGGYTF. Full variable domain (outside the CDR3, taken from reference TRBV30 and TRBJ1-2): SQTIHQWPATLVQPVGSPLSLECTVEGTSNPNLYWYRQAAGRGLQLLFYSVGIGQISSEVPQNLSASRPQDRQFILSSKKLLLSDSGFYLCAWSVWQAGGYTFGSGTRLTVV.

The chain combines TRBV27 with TRBJ1-1, with a tentative D call TRBD1 (6 bases). CDR3 size: 16 residues. Trimming removed 3 bases at V and 0 bases at J, with 14 bases between. The germline gives CDR1 MNHEY, CDR2 SMNVEV (reference sequence). The CDR3 loop reads CASSFSYGGVNTEAFF. The DNA of the CDR3 is TGTGCCAGCAGTTTTTCATATGGGGGCGTGAACACTGAAGCTTTCTTT.

This chain connects TRBV28 to TRBJ2-7; 9 bases fit TRBD1. The V gene's germline CDR1 is MDHEN and CDR2 SYDVKM. The V gene end was trimmed by 4 bases and the J gene end by 3 bases; junction bases not matched to a gene: 7. CDR3 size: 15 residues. The CDR3 region is CASSSSGTGSYEQYF. The CDR3 DNA follows: TGTGCCAGCAGTTCTTCCGGGACAGGGAGCTACGAGCAGTACTTC.

This chain joins TRBV6-1 and TRBJ1-6; no reliable D call. The CDR3 totals 16 residues. Looked up from germline, CDR1 is MNHNS and CDR2 is SASEGT. V dropped 1 base and J dropped 6 bases, with 13 bases sitting between them. For the CDR3, the DNA is TGTGCCAGCAGTGAAGTGGCAGGCGCGGGTAATTCACCCCTCCACTTT. Protein product: CASSEVAGAGNSPLHF.

This clone came up once. The chain combines TRBV19 with TRBJ2-5, with D maybe TRBD2 (5 bases). Trimming stripped 4 bases from V and 5 bases from J, with 5 bases between. Germline CDR1 reads LNHDA; CDR2 reads SQIVND (reference sequence). The CDR3 loop spans 11 amino acids. The CDR3 DNA reads TGTGCCAGTAGTACGGGGGAGACCCAGTACTTC. The encoded protein is CASSTGETQYF.

The chain is built from TRBV5-1 and TRBJ2-1, with D possibly being TRBD2 (6 bases). The germline V gene encodes CDR1 SGHRS and CDR2 YFSETQ. The CDR3 loop spans 16 amino acids. V was clipped by 4 bases and J by 7 bases, with 21 bases between them. CDR3 DNA: TGCGCCAGCAGCCCGGTGGACGTACTAGCTCGGAATGAGCAGTTCTTC. Translation gives CASSPVDVLARNEQFF.

The chain combines TRBV6-1 with TRBJ2-7; D possibly corresponds to TRBD1 (7 bases). The CDR3 consists of 14 residues. The V end lost 3 bases, the J end lost 3 bases, and 12 bases lay between the germline ends. Looked up from germline, CDR1 is MNHNS and CDR2 is SASEGT. The CDR3 is CASSETGRIYEQYF. The CDR3 DNA reads as TGTGCCAGCAGTGAGACAGGGAGGATCTACGAGCAGTACTTC.

The chain's CDR3 is CAWTLRTGGSAEAFF. The DNA for the CDR3 is TGTGCCTGGACCCTAAGGACGGGTGGTAGCGCTGAAGCTTTCTTT. The rearrangement links TRBV30 to TRBJ1-1, with unresolved D. CDR1 is GTSNPN, CDR2 SVGIG, per germline (reference sequence). V lost 4 bases to trimming and J lost 6 bases, with 21 bases between them. This CDR3 is 15 amino acids long.

The chain carries TRBV27 and TRBJ1-2; no reliable D call. The ends were cut back, 7 bases at V and 4 bases at J, with 16 bases in the middle. Germline V lookup: CDR1 MNHEY, CDR2 SMNVEV (reference sequence). CDR3 size: 14 residues. The DNA of the CDR3 is TGTGCCAGCAAAAAAGGAACAGACATCTATGGCTACACCTTC. Protein sequence: CASKKGTDIYGYTF.

As concerns this clone: At one of its ends the junction is not consistent with the germline gene, which may arise from a read error. Different DNA sequences within this sample yield the same CDR3. The genes are TRBV6-7 and TRBJ1-6; a weak D match, TRBD1 (6 bases). TRBV6-7 is annotated as an ORF whose role is uncertain. This CDR3 spans 19 amino acids. The CDR3 region is CASSYSSPMGASYNSPLHF. CDR3 coding DNA: TGTGCCAGCAGTTACTCGAGTCCCATGGGGGCCTCCTATAATTCCCCCCTCCACTTT.

The chain has TRBV5-1 and TRBJ2-5, with D perhaps matching TRBD2 (6 bases). Per the germline V gene, CDR1 is SGHRS and CDR2 is YFSETQ. The CDR3 has 14 amino acids. V lost 1 base and J lost 7, with 14 bases in between. DNA for the CDR3: TGCGCCAGCAGCTTGTCGGGGGACCTAGGGACCCAGTACTTC. The encoded protein is CASSLSGDLGTQYF.

As to this clone: Without the conserved terminal phenylalanine or tryptophan, this CDR3 likely stems from a read error. V and J are TRBV27 and TRBJ2-7, with 9 bases lining up with TRBD2. Germline V CDR1 and CDR2: MNHEY, SMNVEV (reference sequence). V lost 2 bases, J lost 3 bases, and 5 bases stayed unmatched. The CDR3 totals 15 residues. In DNA, the CDR3 is TGTGCCAGCAGTTTAGCTAGCGGGGACTTCTACGAGCAGTACCTC. This sequence encodes CASSLASGDFYEQYL.

This clone was detected a few times. The chain has TRBV7-9 and TRBJ2-3, with TRBD2 identical over 9 bases. Unmatched junction bases numbered 9, after V lost 5 bases and J lost 6 bases. Germline V gene sequence: CDR1 SEHNR, CDR2 FQNEAQ (reference sequence). This CDR3 is built from 15 residues. The CDR3 loop is CASSHLAGVADTQYF. CDR3 coding DNA: TGTGCCAGCAGCCACTTAGCGGGAGTGGCGGATACGCAGTATTTT. The variable domain in full, completed from reference TRBV7-9 and TRBJ2-3, reads DTGVSQNPRHKITKRGQNVTFRCDPISEHNRLYWYRQTLGQGPEFLTYFQNEAQLEKSRLLSDRFSAERPKGSFSTLEIQRTEQGDSAMYLCASSHLAGVADTQYFGPGTRLTVL.